The rows below give T cell receptor beta chains drawn from one sample of a study of T cell responses to AZD1222 COVID-19 vaccine. Profiling relied on immunoSEQ multiplex PCR, and the TCRdb table lists in-frame clones only, not all of them. Altogether approximately 190,000 clones are present, approximately 91% being singletons, with the ten largest covering roughly 0.99%. The sample here was peripheral blood, taken on day 0 of AZD1222 vaccination. The receptors stem from an adult in good health. Each CDR3 is given with its conserved first and last residue. Fields, in order: CDR3 protein, CDR3 DNA, clone size, D gene, V gene, J gene. The D gene is left open where the match is weak. Only some rows state a clone size, as once, few, many or a class for expanded clones.

CASTIPRGRGVNQPQHF	TGTGCCAGTACCATCCCCAGGGGGCGCGGTGTCAATCAGCCCCAGCATTTT	-	TRBD1	TRBV19	TRBJ1-5
CSPAEETQYF	TGCAGCCCGGCGGAAGAGACCCAGTACTTC	-	-	TRBV20-1	TRBJ2-5
CASSQTGPGYNEQFF	TGTGCCAGCAGCCAAACAGGGCCGGGCTACAATGAGCAGTTCTTC	once	-	TRBV7-3	TRBJ2-1
CASSYSWGGGHYSNQPQHF	TGTGCCAGCAGTTACTCGTGGGGGGGCGGACACTATAGCAATCAGCCCCAGCATTTT	-	-	TRBV6-2/TRBV6-3	TRBJ1-5
CASSELARGLVEKLFF	TGTGCCAGCAGTGAATTAGCCAGGGGGCTTGTTGAAAAACTGTTTTTT	-	TRBD1	TRBV25-1	TRBJ1-4
CASSFQYGYTF	TGTGCCAGCAGCTTCCAATATGGCTACACCTTC	-	-	TRBV7-6	TRBJ1-2
CASSLRQMTGQARSNQPQHF	TGTGCCAGCAGCTTGAGACAGATGACGGGCCAGGCGAGGAGCAATCAGCCCCAGCATTTT	-	-	TRBV5-8	TRBJ1-5
CASSLGTSGTTDTQYF	TGTGCCAGCAGCTTAGGAACCAGCGGTACCACAGATACGCAGTATTTT	once	-	TRBV7-2	TRBJ2-3
CASSLRSYGYTF	TGTGCCAGCAGTCTGAGGAGCTATGGCTACACCTTC	-	-	TRBV12-3/TRBV12-4	TRBJ1-2
CASGGGNQPQHF	TGTGCCAGCGGGGGGGGCAACCAGCCCCAGCATTTT	few	-	TRBV7-9	TRBJ1-5
CASSLDRDPYNEQFF	TGTGCCAGCAGTCTGGACAGAGACCCCTACAATGAGCAGTTCTTC	-	-	TRBV3-1/TRBV3-2	TRBJ2-1
CASTEPPYEQYF	TGTGCCAGCACCGAGCCGCCCTACGAGCAGTACTTC	-	-	TRBV2	TRBJ2-7
CASSLNTGELFF	TGTGCCAGCAGCTTAAACACCGGGGAGCTGTTTTTT	once	-	TRBV21-1	TRBJ2-2
CASSSWLGVSRDTQYF	TGTGCCAGCAGCTCCTGGCTCGGGGTATCGCGAGATACGCAGTATTTT	-	-	TRBV2	TRBJ2-3
CASMTPGLYNEQFF	TGTGCCAGCATGACTCCGGGACTCTACAATGAGCAGTTCTTC	once	-	TRBV7-9	TRBJ2-1
CASSEPGGSYEQYF	TGTGCCAGTAGTGAACCGGGAGGTTCCTACGAGCAGTACTTC	-	TRBD2	TRBV19	TRBJ2-7
CASSQNPTGFNEQFF	TGTGCCAGCAGCCAAAACCCGACAGGGTTCAATGAGCAGTTCTTC	few	TRBD1	TRBV14	TRBJ2-1
CASSGGEGNIQYF	TGTGCCAGCAGTGGAGGAGAGGGGAACATTCAGTACTTC	-	-	TRBV2	TRBJ2-4
CASSLRAGNDGTQYF	TGTGCCAGCAGCTTAAGGGCGGGAAATGATGGTACGCAGTATTTT	-	-	TRBV7-3	TRBJ2-3
CASGLSGLTGGYTF	TGTGCTAGTGGTTTATCTGGCCTCACGGGTGGCTACACCTTC	-	-	TRBV12-5	TRBJ1-2
CASSQLGQGVHEQYF	TGTGCCAGCAGTCAACTGGGACAGGGCGTCCACGAGCAGTACTTC	-	TRBD1	TRBV27	TRBJ2-7
CASSRGSSYEQYF	TGTGCCAGCAGCAGGGGGAGCTCCTACGAGCAGTACTTC	few	TRBD1	TRBV25-1	TRBJ2-7
CASRPGAKNIQYF	TGTGCCAGCAGGCCAGGGGCCAAAAACATTCAGTACTTC	-	-	TRBV12-3/TRBV12-4	TRBJ2-4
CASRPSGGAETQYF	TGTGCCAGCAGACCTAGCGGGGGGGCCGAGACCCAGTACTTC	-	TRBD2	TRBV6-2/TRBV6-3	TRBJ2-5
CASSRRGGGTVTGNTIYF	TGCGCCAGCAGCCGAAGAGGAGGCGGGACGGTGACTGGAAACACCATATATTTT	-	-	TRBV5-1	TRBJ1-3
CASSLGEQGGNQPQHF	TGTGCCAGCAGCTTGGGGGAACAAGGTGGCAATCAGCCCCAGCATTTT	-	-	TRBV5-6	TRBJ1-5
CASSSPLAEQFF	TGTGCCAGCAGCTCCCCCCTAGCGGAGCAGTTCTTC	-	-	TRBV9	TRBJ2-1
CASSFALSTGNSPLHF	TGTGCCAGCAGTTTCGCCCTCTCAACAGGGAATTCACCCCTCCACTTT	-	-	TRBV27	TRBJ1-6
CASSPKTGGDTEAFF	TGTGCCAGCTCACCAAAGACAGGGGGGGACACTGAAGCTTTCTTT	-	TRBD1	TRBV18	TRBJ1-1
CAIAGMPRGMDRDTIYF	TGTGCCATAGCGGGGATGCCTAGGGGGATGGATAGGGACACCATATATTTT	few	-	TRBV10-3	TRBJ1-3
CASSLSGSSYNEQFF	TGTGCCAGCAGCCTTAGCGGAAGCTCCTACAATGAGCAGTTCTTC	-	-	TRBV14	TRBJ2-1
CASSKSGGNQPQHF	TGTGCCAGCAGTAAATCAGGGGGCAATCAGCCCCAGCATTTT	-	-	TRBV7-9	TRBJ1-5
CASSLRGWVAEQYF	TGTGCCAGCAGTCTGAGGGGGTGGGTCGCCGAGCAGTACTTC	-	-	TRBV28	TRBJ2-7
CASSPGVSREPQHF	TGTGCCAGCAGCCCAGGCGTCAGTCGGGAGCCCCAGCATTTT	-	-	TRBV3-1/TRBV3-2	TRBJ1-5
CAIRATSGDNEQFF	TGTGCCATCAGGGCGACTAGCGGGGACAATGAGCAGTTCTTC	-	TRBD2	TRBV10-3	TRBJ2-1
CASTLGGAPNEQYF	TGTGCCAGCACCCTGGGGGGGGCCCCTAACGAGCAGTACTTC	-	-	TRBV28	TRBJ2-7
CASSFDRGYNEQFF	TGTGCCAGCAGCTTCGACAGGGGATACAATGAGCAGTTCTTC	-	TRBD1	TRBV7-2	TRBJ2-1
CASSLTSRGLSPLHF	TGTGCCAGCAGCTTAACTTCCAGGGGGCTTTCACCCCTCCACTTT	-	TRBD1	TRBV7-3	TRBJ1-6
CASSLGPTGLDYGYTF	TGCGCCAGCAGCTTGGGCCCCACAGGGCTCGACTATGGCTACACCTTC	-	-	TRBV5-1	TRBJ1-2
CASSPSKNEQYF	TGTGCCAGCTCACCATCAAAGAACGAGCAGTACTTC	once	-	TRBV18	TRBJ2-7
CASTQVNTEAFF	TGTGCCAGCACACAAGTGAACACTGAAGCTTTCTTT	-	-	TRBV6-5	TRBJ1-1
CASSLGTGGNYEQYF	TGTGCCAGCAGCTTAGGGACAGGTGGGAACTACGAGCAGTACTTC	-	TRBD1	TRBV7-3	TRBJ2-7
CASGAANYGYTF	TGTGCCAGCGGCGCGGCCAACTATGGCTACACCTTC	-	-	TRBV9	TRBJ1-2
CASSLDLAGGNEQFF	TGTGCCAGCTCACTCGATCTAGCGGGAGGCAATGAGCAGTTCTTC	-	TRBD2	TRBV18	TRBJ2-1
CASSQDPTRGSFSYEQYF	TGTGCCAGCAGCCAAGATCCAACCCGAGGATCGTTTTCCTACGAGCAGTACTTC	few	-	TRBV3-1/TRBV3-2	TRBJ2-7
CASSGASGGRTDTQYF	TGTGCCAGCAGCGGAGCTAGCGGGGGCCGCACAGATACGCAGTATTTT	-	TRBD2	TRBV3-1/TRBV3-2	TRBJ2-3
CSVDDRGTDTQYF	TGCAGCGTTGATGACAGGGGGACAGATACGCAGTATTTT	-	TRBD1	TRBV29-1	TRBJ2-3
CASSFGSLDQPQHF	TGTGCCAGCAGCTTCGGCAGCCTAGATCAGCCCCAGCATTTT	-	-	TRBV7-2	TRBJ1-5
CASKLRGTTEAFF	TGTGCCAGCAAACTCCGGGGGACCACTGAAGCTTTCTTT	-	-	TRBV12-3/TRBV12-4	TRBJ1-1
CASSLGQGFGKLFF	TGTGCCAGCAGTTTGGGACAGGGGTTTGGAAAACTGTTTTTT	-	TRBD1	TRBV27	TRBJ1-4
CSVVGDGYEQYF	TGCAGCGTTGTAGGGGACGGCTACGAGCAGTACTTC	-	-	TRBV29-1	TRBJ2-7
CASSSQGGGTEAFF	TGTGCCAGCAGTTCTCAGGGCGGCGGCACTGAAGCTTTCTTT	-	-	TRBV7-6	TRBJ1-1
CASSLGTIHSPLHF	TGCGCCAGCAGCTTGGGGACAATTCATTCACCCCTCCACTTT	-	-	TRBV5-1	TRBJ1-6
CASSSGTSGDTYEQYF	TGTGCCAGCAGCTCAGGGACTAGCGGGGACACCTACGAGCAGTACTTC	once	TRBD2	TRBV6-2/TRBV6-3	TRBJ2-7
CASSDRDRGLSSGNTIYF	TGTGCCAGCAGCGACCGGGACAGGGGTCTAAGCTCTGGAAACACCATATATTTT	-	TRBD1	TRBV13	TRBJ1-3
CATSDPGLGGTEAFF	TGTGCCACCAGTGACCCCGGCTTGGGGGGGACTGAAGCTTTCTTT	-	-	TRBV24-1	TRBJ1-1
CASSLAVQGFHEQYF	TGCGCCAGCAGCTTGGCCGTGCAGGGGTTCCACGAGCAGTACTTC	-	-	TRBV5-1	TRBJ2-7
CASSWNLWARPGNEQFF	TGCGCCAGCAGCTGGAACCTTTGGGCCCGCCCCGGGAATGAGCAGTTCTTC	-	-	TRBV5-1	TRBJ2-1
CASSSGGPEAFF	TGCGCCAGCAGCTCTGGGGGGCCTGAAGCTTTCTTT	-	-	TRBV5-1	TRBJ1-1